Listed here are 16 T cell receptor beta chains from one sample, sequenced in a study of T cell repertoires in cytomegalovirus infection. TCRdb called the reads again in MiXCR, with one record for every CDR3 protein. The sample has 200,000 to 300,000 distinct CDR3 sequences; around 9% are singletons. The sample was PBMCs. Receptors were obtained from a human donor in good health (CMV status not recorded). Some clones in this sample may be carry-over from other donors' samples.

The chain uses TRBV7-6 and TRBJ1-6; a weak D match, TRBD1 (6 bases). There are 15 residues in the CDR3. V lost 4 bases to trimming and J lost 4 bases, with 11 bases between them. Germline CDR1 SGHVS, CDR2 FNYEAQ. Written as DNA, the CDR3 is TGTGCCAGCAGCTCTAAAACAGGGTATAATTCACCCCTCCACTTT. Protein: CASSSKTGYNSPLHF.

This clonotype was counted at least ten times. The gene calls are TRBV7-2 and TRBJ2-1, with D unclear. Germline V gives CDR1 SGHTA, CDR2 FQGNSA. The CDR3 is 16 amino acids. Trimming removed 5 bases from V and 14 bases from J, with 28 bases in between. CDR3 residues: CASSLWTAGKTSAEFF. CDR3 sequence (DNA): TGTGCCAGCAGCCTCTGGACCGCCGGCAAGACAAGCGCGGAGTTCTTC.

The chain recombines TRBV12-5 with TRBJ2-7, with 8 bases aligning to TRBD1. The CDR3 spans 15 residues. V lost 1 base and J lost 3; bases outside the gene matches: 5. The germline CDR1 and CDR2 sequences are LGHNT and FRNRAP. CDR3 DNA sequence: TGTGCTAGTGGTTTGGGATCCAGGGGGCTCTACGAGCAGTACTTC. It codes for CASGLGSRGLYEQYF.

In its sample, this clonotype was seen a few times. The chain uses TRBV19 and TRBJ2-5; 10 bases agree with TRBD1. Trimming took 3 bases from V and 5 from J; bases not matched to a gene: 6. The CDR3 runs 15 residues. CDR1 LNHDA and CDR2 SQIVND come from the germline V gene (reference sequence). CDR3 region: CASSIPGTGEETQYF. The CDR3 DNA reads as TGTGCCAGTAGTATTCCCGGGACAGGGGAGGAGACCCAGTACTTC.

This clonotype was detected many times. The gene calls are TRBV19 and TRBJ1-5, with D perhaps TRBD1 (6 bases). Germline lookup yields CDR1 LNHDA and CDR2 SQIVND (reference sequence). CDR3 size: 14 residues. The ends were cut back, 4 bases at V and 3 bases at J, with 10 bases in the middle. The CDR3 sequence is CASSNRVTNQPQHF. In nucleotides, the CDR3 is TGTGCCAGTAGTAACAGGGTTACCAATCAGCCCCAGCATTTT.

This clonotype was observed many times. The chain uses TRBV19 and TRBJ2-6; perhaps TRBD1 as D (5 bases). In germline, CDR1 is LNHDA, CDR2 SQIVND (reference sequence). V lost 5 bases and J lost 2, with 10 bases in between. This CDR3 spans 15 amino acids. The CDR3 nucleotides are TGTGCCAGTAGTCCAGGGTGGACTGGGGCCAACGTCCTGACTTTC. This codes for CASSPGWTGANVLTF.

The chain couples TRBV20-1 to TRBJ1-4; tentative D call: TRBD1 (5 bases). The CDR3 loop spans 14 amino acids. Germline V gene sequence: CDR1 DFQATT, CDR2 SNEGSKA (reference sequence). Trimming took off 5 bases at V and 7 bases at J, with 17 bases between the two ends. CDR3 loop: CSAFGTVGGEKLFF. The CDR3 region has the DNA TGCAGTGCTTTCGGCACAGTCGGGGGTGAAAAACTGTTTTTT.

In its sample, this clonotype was seen many times. The chain recombines TRBV7-3 with TRBJ2-3; 7 nucleotides line up with TRBD2. This CDR3 spans 14 amino acids. Looked up from germline, CDR1 is SGHTA and CDR2 is FQGTGA. V lost 2 bases, J lost 1 base, and 0 bases stayed unmatched. The chain's CDR3 is CASSLLAGTDTQYF. The CDR3 nucleotides read TGTGCCAGCAGCTTACTAGCGGGCACAGATACGCAGTATTTT.

The V gene is TRBV28, the J gene TRBJ1-1, with D perhaps TRBD1 (5 bases). Germline V gene data show CDR1 as MDHEN and CDR2 as SYDVKM. The CDR3 totals 16 residues. V lost 4 bases to trimming and J lost 1 base, with 16 bases between them. The CDR3 protein is CASSYPLDRTNTEAFF. The CDR3 nucleotides are TGTGCCAGCAGTTACCCTTTAGACAGAACGAACACTGAAGCTTTCTTT. Supplemented by reference TRBV28 and TRBJ1-1, the full variable domain reads DVKVTQSSRYLVKRTGEKVFLECVQDMDHENMFWYRQDPGLGLRLIYFSYDVKMKEKGDIPEGYSVSREKKERFSLILESASTNQTSMYLCASSYPLDRTNTEAFFGQGTRLTVV.

This clonotype was counted many times. The chain couples TRBV7-2 to TRBJ2-1; 10 bases line up with TRBD2. J gave up 8 bases and V 2 bases, and 6 bases lay outside the gene matches. Germline-derived CDR1 and CDR2 are SGHTA and FQGNSA. The CDR3 is made up of 15 amino acids. In DNA form, the CDR3 reads TGTGCCAGCAGCTTACAGCGGGGGGGCCGTGATGAGCAGTTCTTC. Translation: CASSLQRGGRDEQFF.

V and J are TRBV7-2 and TRBJ2-5; a weak D match, TRBD2 (7 bases). Germline V gene sequence: CDR1 SGHTA, CDR2 FQGNSA. V lost 5 bases, J lost 4 bases, and 14 bases lay in between. The CDR3 has 14 residues. CDR3 bases: TGTGCCAGCAGCCCCGGGGGGCCAGGAGAGACCCAGTACTTC. Translating it yields CASSPGGPGETQYF.

This clonotype was seen repeatedly, ten times or more. This rearrangement joins TRBV6-1 to TRBJ2-7; D tentatively reads TRBD1 or TRBD2 (7 bases each). Germline CDR1 is MNHNS and CDR2 is SASEGT. V was pared by 8 bases and J by 2 bases, with 16 bases between. CDR3 length: 14 amino acids. CDR3 sequence reads: CASQGGSLAYEQYF. The CDR3, as DNA: TGTGCCAGCCAGGGGGGGAGTCTCGCCTACGAGCAGTACTTC.

There are many counts of this clonotype. The chain carries TRBV11-3 and TRBJ2-3, with TRBD2 as a possible D gene (7 bases). Germline-derived CDR1 and CDR2 are SGHNT and YENEEA. The CDR3 spans 16 residues. Trimming removed 5 bases from V and 1 base from J, with 16 bases in between. CDR3 region: CASSRRGGDGTDTQYF. The CDR3 DNA follows: TGTGCCAGCAGCAGGAGAGGGGGGGACGGCACAGATACGCAGTATTTT.

This clonotype was found many times. The genes are TRBV7-8 and TRBJ2-3, with D uncertain. Per germline, CDR1 SGHVS and CDR2 FQNEAQ. The CDR3 sequence is 15 residues long. The V gene lost 1 base and the J gene lost 6 bases, with 14 bases spanning the gap. CDR3 sequence reads: CASSLGESRADTQYF. For the CDR3, the DNA is TGTGCCAGCAGCTTAGGAGAATCTAGAGCTGATACGCAGTATTTT.

The sample holds many counts of this clonotype. The chain employs TRBV20-1 and TRBJ1-3; D remains unclear. V lost 3 bases, J lost 1 base, and 7 bases lay in between. CDR1 is DFQATT and CDR2 is SNEGSKA in the germline V gene (reference sequence). The CDR3 has 13 residues. The CDR3 DNA is TGCAGTGCTAGGGACGGATCTGGAAACACCATATATTTT. Protein: CSARDGSGNTIYF.

This clonotype came up many times. V gene TRBV19 combines with J gene TRBJ2-1, with 10 bases aligning to TRBD2. V shed 6 bases, J shed 3 bases, and the junction held 8 bases outside the gene matches. There are 16 residues in the CDR3. Looked up from germline, CDR1 is LNHDA and CDR2 is SQIVND (reference sequence). CDR3 protein: CASRAQRGGRYNEQFF. As DNA, the CDR3 is TGTGCCAGTAGGGCCCAGCGGGGGGGCCGCTACAATGAGCAGTTCTTC.